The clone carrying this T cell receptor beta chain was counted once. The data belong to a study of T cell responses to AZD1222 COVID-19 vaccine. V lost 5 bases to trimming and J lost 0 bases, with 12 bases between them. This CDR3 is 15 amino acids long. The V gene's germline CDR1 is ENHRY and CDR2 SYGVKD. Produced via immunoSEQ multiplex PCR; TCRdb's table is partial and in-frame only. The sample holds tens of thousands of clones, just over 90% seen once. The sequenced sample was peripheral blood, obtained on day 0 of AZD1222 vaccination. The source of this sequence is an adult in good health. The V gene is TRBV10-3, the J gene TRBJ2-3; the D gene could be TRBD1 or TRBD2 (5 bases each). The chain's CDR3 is CAISRDAPSTDTQYF. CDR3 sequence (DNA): TGTGCCATCAGTCGGGACGCCCCCAGCACAGATACGCAGTATTTT.